The sample holds one count of the clone carrying this T cell receptor (beta chain). These data originate in a study of cytotoxic CD8 clonotypes in ibrutinib-treated CLL. Generated by immunoSEQ multiplex PCR, the TCRdb table keeps only in-frame clones and is missing some. This table has roughly 200,000 clones, approximately 70% appearing once. Sequences were derived from PBMCs, sampled after 12 months of ibrutinib treatment. The TCR sequence derives from a human donor with chronic lymphocytic leukemia.

CDR3: CASSYSDTGKTEAFF. CDR3 coding DNA: TGTGCCAGCAGTTACTCGGACACAGGGAAGACTGAAGCTTTCTTT. The chain is built from TRBV6-5 and TRBJ1-1; possible D gene TRBD1, 6 bases. Trimming removed 0 bases at V and 5 bases at J, with 13 bases between. CDR1 is MNHEY and CDR2 is SVGAGI in the germline V gene. The CDR3 has 15 amino acids.